The next 5 T cell receptor beta chains were all read from a single sample in a study of T cells in Graves' hyperthyroidism and ophthalmopathy. The TCR beta CDR3 regions underwent amplification using RNA transcripts as the source. HTBI primers drove first-round RT-PCR of the TCR CDR3. TCRdb called the multiplex PCR reads again in MiXCR, with one record for every CDR3 protein. The sample holds 600,000 to 700,000 distinct CDR3 sequences, less than 45% seen once. Specimen: peripheral blood or thyroid tissue (not recorded which). The receptors here all came from an adult man with Graves' disease, either hyperthyroidism or ophthalmopathy (not recorded which).

This clonotype was found many times. The rearrangement joins TRBV20-1 to TRBJ1-1, with D unresolved. This CDR3 contains 14 residues. The V end lost 1 base, the J end lost 0 bases, and 9 bases lay between the germline ends. In germline, CDR1 is DFQATT, CDR2 SNEGSKA (reference sequence). CDR3 sequence reads: CSARVDVVNTEAFF. The CDR3 coding sequence is TGCAGTGCTAGAGTTGACGTGGTGAACACTGAAGCTTTCTTT.

The table lists this clonotype with many counts. This rearrangement joins TRBV15 to TRBJ2-5; perhaps TRBD1 as D (6 bases). This CDR3 contains 12 residues. The ends were cut back, 5 bases at V and 7 bases at J, with 11 bases in the middle. From germline, CDR1 is LNHNV and CDR2 YYDKDF (reference sequence). This chain's CDR3 is CATSGDTGTQYF. CDR3 bases: TGTGCCACCAGCGGGGACACCGGGACCCAGTACTTC.

The chain links TRBV5-1 to TRBJ1-1; D possibly corresponds to TRBD1 (6 bases). Germline-derived CDR1 and CDR2 are SGHRS and YFSETQ. This CDR3 spans 14 amino acids. The V and J ends lost 5 bases and 7 bases respectively, with 18 bases between them. This chain's CDR3 is CASRPGHTRSEAFF. The CDR3 DNA reads TGCGCCAGCAGACCGGGACACACAAGAAGTGAAGCTTTCTTT.

V is TRBV15 and J is TRBJ1-6; no reliable D call. CDR1 is LNHNV, CDR2 YYDKDF, per germline (reference sequence). This CDR3 is 13 amino acids long. Trimming shortened V by 8 bases and J by 3 bases, and 8 bases separated the two germline ends. CDR3 residues: CATAVDYNSPLHF. CDR3 sequence (DNA): TGTGCCACCGCAGTGGACTATAATTCACCCCTCCACTTT.

The chain links TRBV12-3 or TRBV12-4 to TRBJ1-1; the D gene is possibly TRBD1 (5 bases). The V end was cut by 2 bases, the J end by 10 bases, with 11 bases between. The CDR3 length is 12 residues. CDR3 loop: CASSLIGAAAFF. The CDR3 DNA reads TGTGCCAGCAGTTTAATCGGGGCGGCAGCTTTCTTT.